This TCR beta chain originates from a study of tumor-infiltrating lymphocytes in primary liver carcinoma. cDNA specific to TCR beta was made from 500 ng of total RNA, with a constant-region primer employed for priming. ARM-PCR was slightly modified, and three nested multiplex PCR rounds with it gave rise to the TCR beta libraries. TCRdb reprocessed the multiplex PCR reads with MiXCR, giving one entry per CDR3 protein. The table lists more than 150,000 distinct CDR3 sequences, about 60% of them singletons, with about 72% in the top ten. Unsorted whole blood supplied the blood RNA, and germline DNA was isolated too. About 4 milliliters of peripheral blood were gathered ahead of the operation. Sequencing was done on a sample of peripheral blood. The receptor was isolated from a man aged 35 to 55 with primary liver carcinoma and hepatitis B virus infection.

CDR3 in DNA: TGTGCCAGCAGCGCAGTAGCGGGCCTTGCAGATACGCAGTATTTT. It encodes CASSAVAGLADTQYF. J is TRBJ2-3 and V is TRBV9; TRBD2 agrees at 7 bases. This CDR3 comprises 15 residues. Trimming at V came to 3 bases and at J to 4 bases, leaving 8 bases not matched to a gene. Germline-derived CDR1 and CDR2 are SGDLS and YYNGEE.